The 18 T cell receptor beta chains presented below share a single source sample, sequenced in a study of blood T cells in healthy people across ages. For the second PCR, which ran for about 7 to 12 cycles, a sample-barcoded 5' primer and a J-beta primer mix were used. TCRdb processed the 5' RACE reads anew with MiXCR; each CDR3 protein has one entry. The top ten hold over 6.5% of the sample, which has about 1,400,000 distinct CDR3 sequences, approximately 59% seen once. Sequenced input: blood. The receptor set was obtained from a man between 18 and 35 years old in good health.

This chain links TRBV20-1 with TRBJ2-7, with a tentative D call TRBD2 (6 bases). CDR1 and CDR2 (germline): DFQATT, SNEGSKA (reference sequence). V was shortened by 1 base and J by 5 bases, with 9 bases between the two germline ends. There are 12 residues in the CDR3. Here the CDR3 DNA reads TGCAGTGCTAGAGCCGGAGGGCACGAGCAGTACTTC. The encoded protein is CSARAGGHEQYF.

V gene TRBV14 combines with J gene TRBJ1-2; D is ambiguous. The CDR3 extends over 11 amino acids. The germline V gene has CDR1 SGHDN and CDR2 FVKESK. Trimming took off 0 bases at V and 6 bases at J, with 2 bases between the two ends. CDR3 amino acids: CASSQDHGYTF. The CDR3 region has the DNA TGTGCCAGCAGCCAAGATCATGGCTACACCTTC.

This rearrangement joins TRBV4-1 to TRBJ2-7; TRBD1 is a possible D gene (6 bases). V dropped 5 bases and J dropped 5 bases, with 16 bases sitting between them. The length of the CDR3 is 14 residues. The V gene's germline CDR1 is MGHRA and CDR2 YSYEKL. The CDR3 DNA reads TGCGCCAGCAGCTTACAGACAGGAGGTCACGAGCAGTACTTC. This encodes CASSLQTGGHEQYF.

The J gene is TRBJ2-7, the V gene TRBV20-1; 12 positions match TRBD2. Losses at the gene ends were 7 bases for V and 7 bases for J; bases not matched to a gene: 23. The CDR3 is 18 residues long. Germline CDR1 and CDR2: DFQATT and SNEGSKA (reference sequence). CDR3 in amino acids: CSGLRGQLAGGHTNEQYF. DNA of the CDR3: TGCAGTGGTTTAAGGGGGCAGCTAGCGGGAGGGCATACCAATGAGCAGTACTTC.

The V gene is TRBV3-1, the J gene TRBJ2-5; TRBD1 aligns across 10 bases. With 3 bases clipped from V and 4 bases from J, the junction kept 8 bases outside the gene matches. CDR3 length equals 16 residues. Germline CDR1 LGHDT, CDR2 YNNKEL (reference sequence). CDR3 loop: CASSHSGTGEGETQYF. CDR3 bases: TGTGCCAGCAGCCATTCCGGGACAGGGGAAGGAGAGACCCAGTACTTC.

The rearrangement joins TRBV6-5 to TRBJ1-1; D gene ambiguous. The CDR3 runs 15 residues. Trimming took 4 bases from V and 6 from J, leaving 18 bases between them. The V gene's germline CDR1 is MNHEY and CDR2 SVGAGI. CDR3 amino acids: CASSSTTVIKAEAFF. The CDR3 DNA sequence: TGTGCCAGCAGTTCCACCACCGTCATAAAGGCTGAAGCTTTCTTT.

Concerning this clonotype itself: The junction and the germline gene differ at one end; a read error may be behind it. The rearrangement joins TRBV29-1 to TRBJ2-4; D might be TRBD1 (6 bases). The J call is doubtful: the DNA matches TRBJ2-7 better. Germline assignment: CDR1 SQVTM and CDR2 ANQGSEA. This CDR3 is built from 19 residues. The CDR3 protein is CGVERPNALGQGILYEQYF. CDR3 in DNA: TGCGGCGTTGAACGCCCGAATGCTCTGGGACAAGGAATTCTCTACGAGCAGTACTTC.

The chain links TRBV3-1 to TRBJ2-6, with unresolved D. Trimming shortened V by 4 bases and J by 0 bases, and 10 bases separated the two germline ends. The length of the CDR3 is 16 residues. Germline V gives CDR1 LGHDT, CDR2 YNNKEL (reference sequence). DNA of the CDR3: TGTGCCAGCAGCCCTCTGGCGAACTCTGGGGCCAACGTCCTGACTTTC. Its protein product is CASSPLANSGANVLTF.

The chain combines TRBV5-1 with TRBJ2-7; perhaps TRBD1 as D (5 bases). CDR1 is SGHRS, CDR2 YFSETQ, per germline. V was clipped by 5 bases and J by 1 base, with 16 bases between them. The CDR3 extends over 15 amino acids. For the CDR3, the DNA is TGCGCCAGCAGAACCTGGGCAGGGTCATCCTACGAGCAGTACTTC. It is translated as CASRTWAGSSYEQYF.

The count of this clonotype is one. The chain is built from TRBV2 and TRBJ2-7; 9 positions agree with TRBD2. CDR3 length equals 12 residues. Germline assignment: CDR1 SNHLY and CDR2 FYNNEI. Trimming cost V 11 bases and J 4 bases; bases outside gene matches: 6. CDR3 sequence reads: CAAGGSQYEQYF. For the CDR3, the DNA is TGTGCCGCGGGGGGGAGCCAATACGAGCAGTACTTC.

The genes are TRBV20-1 and TRBJ2-3, with TRBD2 identical over 7 bases. The V gene's germline CDR1 is DFQATT and CDR2 SNEGSKA (reference sequence). This CDR3 is 14 amino acids long. V trimming: 2 bases; J trimming: 2 bases; junction bases outside the gene matches: 4. Here the CDR3 reads CSARKRDATDTQYF. The CDR3 DNA is TGCAGTGCTAGAAAGCGGGACGCCACAGATACGCAGTATTTT.

J is TRBJ1-5 and V is TRBV12-5; unclear D gene. The V end was cut by 6 bases, the J end by 4 bases, with 10 bases between. In germline, CDR1 is LGHNT, CDR2 FRNRAP. There are 13 residues in the CDR3. The DNA for the CDR3 is TGTGCTAGTGGCACCACAGTGAATCAGCCCCAGCATTTT. Translation gives CASGTTVNQPQHF.

This clonotype has a single count. The chain couples TRBV5-1 to TRBJ1-4; D ambiguous. The germline CDR1 and CDR2 sequences are SGHRS and YFSETQ. This CDR3 region has 13 residues. The V end lost 4 bases, the J end lost 6 bases, and 10 bases lay between the germline ends. Here the CDR3 reads CASSPDNDEKLFF. CDR3 coding DNA: TGCGCCAGCAGCCCAGACAACGATGAAAAACTGTTTTTT.

This rearrangement joins TRBV5-1 to TRBJ2-1, with a weak D call TRBD2 (6 bases). V lost 0 bases, J lost 0 bases, and 10 bases lay in between. Germline assignment: CDR1 SGHRS and CDR2 YFSETQ. CDR3 length: 16 residues. This CDR3 is CASSLAEGSSYNEQFF. CDR3 bases: TGCGCCAGCAGCTTGGCGGAGGGGAGCTCCTACAATGAGCAGTTCTTC.

J is TRBJ2-7 and V is TRBV15; a possible D gene is TRBD2 (6 bases). Germline assignment: CDR1 LNHNV and CDR2 YYDKDF (reference sequence). CDR3 length: 14 amino acids. Trimming shortened V by 0 bases and J by 2 bases, and 8 bases separated the two germline ends. The CDR3 loop reads CATSRDPGAYEQYF. The DNA of the CDR3 is TGTGCCACCAGCAGAGATCCGGGAGCCTACGAGCAGTACTTC. The full variable domain, in which reference TRBV15 and TRBJ2-7 provide the parts outside the CDR3, is DAMVIQNPRYQVTQFGKPVTLSCSQTLNHNVMYWYQQKSSQAPKLLFHYYDKDFNNEADTPDNFQSRRPNTSFCFLDIRSPGLGDTAMYLCATSRDPGAYEQYFGPGTRLTVT.

Many counts were recorded for this clonotype. J is TRBJ2-2 and V is TRBV4-2; D may be TRBD2 (6 bases). The CDR3 loop spans 13 amino acids. V shed 3 bases and J shed 5 bases, with 7 bases lying between them. Germline V gives CDR1 LGHNA, CDR2 YNFKEQ. The CDR3 DNA is TGTGCCAGCAGCCAGGCGGGGACCGGGGAGCTGTTTTTT. Translating it yields CASSQAGTGELFF.

The rearrangement uses TRBV7-6 and TRBJ2-5; D gene uncertain. This CDR3 comprises 16 residues. The ends were cut back, 2 bases at V and 2 bases at J, with 15 bases in the middle. Germline V gene data show CDR1 as SGHVS and CDR2 as FNYEAQ. The CDR3 DNA follows: TGTGCCAGCAGCTTACGCGTGACAAGCAAACAAGAGACCCAGTACTTC. This codes for CASSLRVTSKQETQYF.

The chain uses TRBV3-1 and TRBJ2-3; TRBD2 might be the D (5 bases). CDR3 size: 14 residues. Trimming took off 4 bases at V and 3 bases at J, with 11 bases between the two ends. CDR1 is LGHDT, CDR2 YNNKEL, per germline (reference sequence). CDR3 loop: CASSLWTSTDTQYF. The DNA for the CDR3 is TGTGCCAGCAGCCTCTGGACTTCTACAGATACGCAGTATTTT.